The T cell receptor (beta chain) under discussion was sequenced for a study of identical twins. Notes on the study in general: Alpha sequences out of frame and shared by twins had excess low generation probability. For cord blood, abundant beta clonotypes had fewer insertions, unlike memory repertoires, which showed none.

Donors were all healthy Caucasians. This CDR3 contains 15 residues. The germline CDR1 and CDR2 sequences are MNHEY and SVGAGI. Trimming took 0 bases from V and 5 from J, leaving 13 bases between them. After template switching added a universal primer site, the resulting cDNA carried unique molecular identifiers. TCRdb reanalysed the 5' RACE reads using MiXCR and keeps one entry per CDR3 protein. The sample has roughly 240,000 distinct CDR3 sequences, 7.5% seen once; the top ten hold over 5%. A word on this clonotype: What it binds is unknown.

The sample also formed part of further work on yellow fever vaccine responses in identical twins.

The rearrangement joins TRBV6-5 to TRBJ1-1; D not resolved. The source is a woman aged 18-35 years in good health. The sequencing sample was made of CD8+ T cells sorted from blood. CDR3 residues: CASSYSRAAGTEAFF. DNA for the CDR3: TGTGCCAGCAGTTACTCGCGCGCCGCGGGGACTGAAGCTTTCTTT.